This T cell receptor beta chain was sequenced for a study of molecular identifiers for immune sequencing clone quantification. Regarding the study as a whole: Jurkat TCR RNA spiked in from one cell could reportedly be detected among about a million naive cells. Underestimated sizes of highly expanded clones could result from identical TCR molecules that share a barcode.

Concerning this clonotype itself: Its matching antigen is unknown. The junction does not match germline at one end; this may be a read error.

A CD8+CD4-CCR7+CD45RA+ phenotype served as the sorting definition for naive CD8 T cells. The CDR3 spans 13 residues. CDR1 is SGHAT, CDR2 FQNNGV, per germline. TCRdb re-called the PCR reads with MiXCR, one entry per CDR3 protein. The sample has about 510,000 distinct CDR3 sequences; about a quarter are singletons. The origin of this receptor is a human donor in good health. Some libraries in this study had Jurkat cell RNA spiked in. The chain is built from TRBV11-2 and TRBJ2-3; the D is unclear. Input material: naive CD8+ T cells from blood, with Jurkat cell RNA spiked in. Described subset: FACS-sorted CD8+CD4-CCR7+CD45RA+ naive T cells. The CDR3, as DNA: TGTGCCGGCAGCTCGGTCCCCGCGGATACGCAGTATTTT. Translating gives CAGSSVPADTQYF. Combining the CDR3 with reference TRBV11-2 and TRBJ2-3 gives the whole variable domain EAGVAQSPRYKIIEKRQSVAFWCNPISGHATLYWYQQILGQGPKLLIQFQNNGVVDDSQLPKDRFSAERLKGVDSTLKIQPAKLEDSAVYLCAGSSVPADTQYFGPGTRLTVL.